The sample holds a few counts of the clone carrying this T cell receptor beta chain. The junction had 9 bases not matched to a gene; V was cut back by 7 bases and J by 2 bases. There are 15 residues in the CDR3. CDR1 is GTSNPN and CDR2 is SVGIG in the germline V gene (reference sequence). The PCR contained 60 Vbeta and 13 Jbeta primers. Here immunoSEQ multiplex PCR was the method, and the copy in TCRdb shows in-frame clones only, minus some. The sample includes approximately 110,000 clones, 70% of them seen just once. The record originates from a study of cytomegalovirus exposure and HLA in healthy donors.

This chain joins TRBV30 and TRBJ1-5; 9 nucleotides match TRBD1. This receptor was taken from a man aged 25 to 45 in good health and CMV-seropositive. The source material was PBMCs. CDR3 DNA: TGTGCCTCGGGACAGGGAGGTAGGGGCAATCAGCCCCAGCATTTT. It translates to CASGQGGRGNQPQHF.